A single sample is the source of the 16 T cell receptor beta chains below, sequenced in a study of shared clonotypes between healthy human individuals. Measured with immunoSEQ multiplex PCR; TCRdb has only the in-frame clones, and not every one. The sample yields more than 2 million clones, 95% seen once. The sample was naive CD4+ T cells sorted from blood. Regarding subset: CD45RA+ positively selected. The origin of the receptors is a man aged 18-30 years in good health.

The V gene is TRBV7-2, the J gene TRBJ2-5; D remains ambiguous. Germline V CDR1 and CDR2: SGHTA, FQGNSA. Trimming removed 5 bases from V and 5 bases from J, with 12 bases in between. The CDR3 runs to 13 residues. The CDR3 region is CASSRITWETQYF. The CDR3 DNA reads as TGTGCCAGCAGCCGCATCACTTGGGAGACCCAGTACTTC.

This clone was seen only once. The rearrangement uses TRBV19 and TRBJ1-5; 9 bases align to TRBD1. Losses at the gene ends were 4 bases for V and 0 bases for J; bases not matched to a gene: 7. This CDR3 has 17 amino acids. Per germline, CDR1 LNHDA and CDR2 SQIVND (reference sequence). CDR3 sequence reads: CASSTIPDRGSNQPQHF. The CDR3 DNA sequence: TGTGCCAGTAGTACGATACCGGACAGGGGTAGCAATCAGCCCCAGCATTTT.

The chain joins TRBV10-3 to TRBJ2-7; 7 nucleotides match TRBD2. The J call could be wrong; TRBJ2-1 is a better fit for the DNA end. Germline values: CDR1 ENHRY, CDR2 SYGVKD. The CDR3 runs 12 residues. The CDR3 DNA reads TGTGCCAGCATGGGGGGGTTTAATGAGCAGTTCTTC. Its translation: CASMGGFNEQFF.

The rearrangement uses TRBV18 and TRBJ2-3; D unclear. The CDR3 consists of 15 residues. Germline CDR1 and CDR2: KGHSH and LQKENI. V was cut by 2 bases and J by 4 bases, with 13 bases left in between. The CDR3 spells CASSPTVGLSDTQYF. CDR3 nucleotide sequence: TGTGCCAGCTCACCAACCGTGGGTTTGTCAGATACGCAGTATTTT.

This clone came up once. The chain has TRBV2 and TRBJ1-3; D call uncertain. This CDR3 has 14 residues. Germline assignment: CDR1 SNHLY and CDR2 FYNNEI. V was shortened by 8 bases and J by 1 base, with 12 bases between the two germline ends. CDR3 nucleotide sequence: TGTGCCAGCGGAGCGGAAGTTTCTGGAAACACCATATATTTT. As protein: CASGAEVSGNTIYF.

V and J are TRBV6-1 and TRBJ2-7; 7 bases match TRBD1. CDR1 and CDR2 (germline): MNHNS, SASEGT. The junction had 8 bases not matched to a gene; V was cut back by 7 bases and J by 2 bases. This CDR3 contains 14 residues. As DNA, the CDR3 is TGTGCCAGCACCCAAACACAGGGGACCTACGAGCAGTACTTC. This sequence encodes CASTQTQGTYEQYF.

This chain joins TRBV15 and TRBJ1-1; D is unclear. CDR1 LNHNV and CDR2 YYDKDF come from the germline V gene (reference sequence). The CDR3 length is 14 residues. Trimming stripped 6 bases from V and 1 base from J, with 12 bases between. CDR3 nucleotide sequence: TGTGCCACCAGGGGCTTCGAGGGGAACACTGAAGCTTTCTTT. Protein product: CATRGFEGNTEAFF. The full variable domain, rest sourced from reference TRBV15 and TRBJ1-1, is DAMVIQNPRYQVTQFGKPVTLSCSQTLNHNVMYWYQQKSSQAPKLLFHYYDKDFNNEADTPDNFQSRRPNTSFCFLDIRSPGLGDTAMYLCATRGFEGNTEAFFGQGTRLTVV.

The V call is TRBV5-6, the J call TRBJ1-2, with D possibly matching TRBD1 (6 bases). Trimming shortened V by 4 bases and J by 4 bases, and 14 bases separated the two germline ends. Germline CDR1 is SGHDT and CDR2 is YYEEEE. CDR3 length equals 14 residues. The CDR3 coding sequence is TGTGCCAGCAGCGTAACCGGACAGTTCTATGGCTACACCTTC. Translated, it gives CASSVTGQFYGYTF.

The CDR3 is CASSEWQANQPQHF. CDR3 nucleotides: TGTGCCAGCAGTGAATGGCAGGCTAATCAGCCCCAGCATTTT. V gene TRBV25-1 combines with J gene TRBJ1-5; D call uncertain. This CDR3 comprises 14 residues. V was trimmed by 1 base and J by 4 bases, leaving 8 bases between them. The germline V gene encodes CDR1 MGHDK and CDR2 SYGVNS.

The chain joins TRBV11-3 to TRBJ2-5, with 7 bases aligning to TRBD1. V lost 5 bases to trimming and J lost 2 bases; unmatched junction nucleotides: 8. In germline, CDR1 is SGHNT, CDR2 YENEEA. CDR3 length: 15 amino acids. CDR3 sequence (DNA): TGTGCCAGCAGCGTCTCGACAGGGTTTCAAGAGACCCAGTACTTC. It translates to CASSVSTGFQETQYF.

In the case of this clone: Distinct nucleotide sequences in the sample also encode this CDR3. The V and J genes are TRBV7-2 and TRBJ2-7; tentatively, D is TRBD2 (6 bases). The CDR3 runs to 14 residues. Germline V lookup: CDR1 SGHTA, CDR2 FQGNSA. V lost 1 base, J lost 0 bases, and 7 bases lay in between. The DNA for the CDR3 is TGTGCCAGCAGCTTAGTCGGGGGCTCCTACGAGCAGTACTTC. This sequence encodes CASSLVGGSYEQYF.

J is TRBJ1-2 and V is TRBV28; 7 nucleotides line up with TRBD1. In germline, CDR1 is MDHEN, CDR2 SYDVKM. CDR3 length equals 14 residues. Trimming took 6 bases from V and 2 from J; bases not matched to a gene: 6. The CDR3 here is CASSETGPNYGYTF. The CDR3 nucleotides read TGTGCCAGCAGCGAGACAGGGCCCAACTATGGCTACACCTTC.

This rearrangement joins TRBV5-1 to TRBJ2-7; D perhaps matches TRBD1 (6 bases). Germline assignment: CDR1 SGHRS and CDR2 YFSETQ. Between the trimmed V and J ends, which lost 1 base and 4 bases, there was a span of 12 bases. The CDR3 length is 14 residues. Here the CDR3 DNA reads TGCGCCAGCAGCTTGAACAGGGCGAGGTACGAGCAGTACTTC. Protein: CASSLNRARYEQYF.

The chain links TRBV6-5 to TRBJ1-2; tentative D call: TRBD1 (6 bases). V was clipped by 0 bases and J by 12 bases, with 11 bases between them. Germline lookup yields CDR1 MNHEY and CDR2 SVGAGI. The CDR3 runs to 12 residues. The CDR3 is CASSYSGGPNTF. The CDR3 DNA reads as TGTGCCAGCAGTTACTCAGGGGGGCCCAACACCTTC.

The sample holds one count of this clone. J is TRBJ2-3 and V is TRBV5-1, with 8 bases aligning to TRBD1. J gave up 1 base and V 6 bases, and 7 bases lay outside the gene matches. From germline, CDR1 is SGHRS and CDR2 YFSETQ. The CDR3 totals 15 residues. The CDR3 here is CASNTGTGRTDTQYF. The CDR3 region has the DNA TGCGCCAGCAATACCGGGACAGGCCGCACAGATACGCAGTATTTT.

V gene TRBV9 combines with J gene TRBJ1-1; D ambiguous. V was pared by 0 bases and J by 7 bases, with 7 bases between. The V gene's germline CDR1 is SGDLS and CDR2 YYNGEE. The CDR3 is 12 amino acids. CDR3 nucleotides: TGTGCCAGCAGCGTAGATCGGGGTGAAGCTTTCTTT. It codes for CASSVDRGEAFF.